The table lists the clone carrying this T cell receptor (beta chain) with a few counts. Amplification of the TCR beta CDR3 regions used RNA transcripts (as template). Second-round multiplex PCR came after a first-round RT-PCR that employed HTBI primers. A single record per CDR3 protein comes from TCRdb applying MiXCR to the multiplex PCR reads. The sample consists of under 350,000 distinct CDR3 sequences, roughly 16% of them appearing once. The source of the sample is a study of Graves' ophthalmopathy and Graves' hyperthyroidism. Other autoimmune diseases, uncontrolled infections, pregnancy or lactation ruled patients out of participation. CDR1 is KGHSH and CDR2 is LQKENI in the germline V gene. V was clipped by 6 bases and J by 7 bases, with 10 bases between them. This CDR3 is built from 12 residues.

The V and J genes are TRBV18 and TRBJ2-1; D is undetermined. Sequenced input: peripheral blood. The clonotype was recovered from an adult man with Graves' ophthalmopathy. CDR3 nucleotides: TGTGCCAGCTCCGCGACACGGAATGAGCAGTTCTTC. Amino acids: CASSATRNEQFF.